Below, 11 T cell receptor beta chains from the same sample are listed, as sequenced in a study of control samples from healthy donors and cancer patients. TCRdb's table, derived via immunoSEQ multiplex PCR, lists solely in-frame clones and lacks some. This table holds 190,000 or so clones, 90% to 95% found once. The sequenced sample consisted of blood. The receptors were gathered from a man aged 18 to 30 in good health.

The V call is TRBV2, the J call TRBJ2-2; D call uncertain. V lost 5 bases to trimming and J lost 2 bases, with 6 bases between them. The CDR3 spans 13 residues. The V gene's germline CDR1 is SNHLY and CDR2 FYNNEI. Written as DNA, the CDR3 is TGTGCCAGCAGTAGCGCAAACACCGGGGAGCTGTTTTTT. Translated: CASSSANTGELFF.

This chain joins TRBV7-9 and TRBJ2-7, with 9 bases lining up with TRBD1. Germline V gene sequence: CDR1 SEHNR, CDR2 FQNEAQ (reference sequence). V dropped 5 bases and J dropped 5; count of bases not matched to a gene: 7. This CDR3 comprises 14 residues. CDR3 protein: CASSPGTGLHEQYF. Here the CDR3 DNA reads TGTGCCAGCAGCCCCGGGACAGGGTTGCACGAGCAGTACTTC.

The V and J genes are TRBV7-9 and TRBJ2-7; the match to TRBD1 covers 9 bases. Per germline, CDR1 SEHNR and CDR2 FQNEAQ (reference sequence). This CDR3 has 15 residues. The V segment lost 8 bases and the J segment 1 base; nucleotides outside the gene matches: 9. The CDR3 DNA is TGTGCCAGCGGCCTACCAGGACAGGGGTCCTACGAGCAGTACTTC. This codes for CASGLPGQGSYEQYF.

The chain carries TRBV13 and TRBJ2-7, with TRBD1 as a possible D gene (6 bases). Trimming removed 6 bases from V and 7 bases from J, with 13 bases in between. The CDR3 length is 12 residues. CDR1 is PRHDT and CDR2 is FYEKMQ in the germline V gene (reference sequence). The CDR3 DNA sequence: TGTGCCAGCAGGGTTAGGGGGAAGGAGCAGTACTTC. Its translation: CASRVRGKEQYF.

The rearrangement links TRBV6-1 to TRBJ1-5; possible D gene TRBD1, 6 bases. Germline V gives CDR1 MNHNS, CDR2 SASEGT. The CDR3 extends over 14 amino acids. Trimming shortened V by 0 bases and J by 4 bases, and 7 bases separated the two germline ends. The CDR3 reads CASSEAQGNQPQHF. The CDR3 DNA follows: TGTGCCAGCAGTGAAGCTCAGGGGAATCAGCCCCAGCATTTT.

The chain employs TRBV21-1 and TRBJ2-7. TRBV21-1 is a documented pseudogene. The CDR3 is 15 amino acids. CDR3 DNA sequence: TGTGCCAGCATCCGTCCGGGACCCCTATCGGGAGAGCAGTACTTC. This codes for CASIRPGPLSGEQYF.

The CDR3 coding sequence is TGTGCCAGCAGTTACCTGGGACAGACCACAGATACGCAGTATTTT. Translated: CASSYLGQTTDTQYF. The chain joins TRBV6-5 to TRBJ2-3, with 7 bases aligning to TRBD1. Germline V CDR1 and CDR2: MNHEY, SVGAGI. V dropped 2 bases and J dropped 2; count of bases not matched to a gene: 4. This CDR3 region has 15 residues.

This clone showed up just a few times. J is TRBJ1-2 and V is TRBV6-5; tentatively, D is TRBD1 (6 bases). The CDR3 contains 15 residues. Germline V gives CDR1 MNHEY, CDR2 SVGAGI. The V gene lost 6 bases and the J gene lost 1 base, with 15 bases spanning the gap. CDR3 protein: CASRLTYRDNYGYTF. In nucleotides, the CDR3 is TGTGCCAGCAGGTTAACTTACAGGGATAACTATGGCTACACCTTC.

This clone was seen once. CDR3 sequence (DNA): TGCGCCAGCAGCCAGACCCCGACGACAGGGTTGGGCGGGGAGCTGTTTTTT. As protein: CASSQTPTTGLGGELFF. The chain links TRBV4-1 to TRBJ2-2; 7 bases fit TRBD1. The CDR3 length is 17 residues. V lost 3 bases and J lost 7; bases outside the gene matches: 14. Germline V gene lookup returns CDR1 MGHRA and CDR2 YSYEKL.

The rearrangement links TRBV18 to TRBJ2-1; the match to TRBD1 covers 7 bases. Germline V gene sequence: CDR1 KGHSH, CDR2 LQKENI. The CDR3 is 14 amino acids. The V and J ends lost 3 bases and 6 bases, in that order; junction bases with no gene match: 5. The CDR3 sequence: CASSPQGVANEQFF. CDR3 bases: TGTGCCAGCTCACCTCAGGGGGTGGCCAATGAGCAGTTCTTC.

The CDR3 spells CATSDSFLQGTGELFF. The CDR3 DNA sequence: TGTGCCACCAGTGATTCATTTCTACAGGGTACCGGGGAGCTGTTTTTT. This chain joins TRBV24-1 and TRBJ2-2, with D possibly being TRBD1 (6 bases). Germline lookup yields CDR1 KGHDR and CDR2 SFDVKD. The CDR3 is made up of 16 amino acids. Trimming removed 2 bases at V and 5 bases at J, with 14 bases between.